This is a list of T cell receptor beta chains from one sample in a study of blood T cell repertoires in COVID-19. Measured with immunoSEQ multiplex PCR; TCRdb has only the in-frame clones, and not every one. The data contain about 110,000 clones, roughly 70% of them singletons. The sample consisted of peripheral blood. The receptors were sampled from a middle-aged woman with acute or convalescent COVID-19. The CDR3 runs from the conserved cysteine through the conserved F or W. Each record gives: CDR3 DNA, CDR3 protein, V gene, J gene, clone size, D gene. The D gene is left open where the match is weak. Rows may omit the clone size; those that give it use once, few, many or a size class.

DNA: TGTGCCAGCAGCCAAACCGGACAGGGGGAAAACGGGGGTAACATTCAGTACTTC; CDR3: CASSQTGQGENGGNIQYF; V: TRBV5-6; J: TRBJ2-4; size: -; D: TRBD1
DNA: TGTGCCAGCAGTTTCTCGACAGGGTTAGGTGAAAAACTGTTTTTT; CDR3: CASSFSTGLGEKLFF; V: TRBV28; J: TRBJ1-4; size: once; D: TRBD1
DNA: TGCGCCAGCAGCTCGACAGGGGTCTACGAGCAGTACTTC; CDR3: CASSSTGVYEQYF; V: TRBV5-1; J: TRBJ2-7; size: -; D: TRBD1
DNA: TGTGCCAGCAGCTTATTCGCGGGGGGGCGGTACGAGCAGTACTTC; CDR3: CASSLFAGGRYEQYF; V: TRBV7-3; J: TRBJ2-7; size: -; D: TRBD2
DNA: TGCGCCAGCAGCTTCGGTGGCACAGATACGCAGTATTTT; CDR3: CASSFGGTDTQYF; V: TRBV5-1; J: TRBJ2-3; size: -; D: -
DNA: TGTGCCAGCAGCCCCGGGGGAGGCGGGGGGGCCCTTACGCAGTATTTT; CDR3: CASSPGGGGGALTQYF; V: TRBV5-4; J: TRBJ2-3; size: -; D: TRBD2
DNA: TGTGCCAGCAGTTACTCCGGGACAGGGGACTACGAGCAGTACTTC; CDR3: CASSYSGTGDYEQYF; V: TRBV6-5; J: TRBJ2-7; size: -; D: TRBD1
DNA: TGTGCCAGCAGTTTGGGGACAGCAGGCGAGCAGTACTTC; CDR3: CASSLGTAGEQYF; V: TRBV28; J: TRBJ2-7; size: few; D: TRBD1
DNA: TGTGCCAGCAGCGTGTCAGAACGTGATTCACCCCTCCACTTT; CDR3: CASSVSERDSPLHF; V: TRBV9; J: TRBJ1-6; size: -; D: -
DNA: TGTGCCATCGGGGACAGCTTCATGAACACTGAAGCTTTCTTT; CDR3: CAIGDSFMNTEAFF; V: TRBV10-3; J: TRBJ1-1; size: -; D: TRBD1
DNA: TGTGCCAGCAGCTACTCCCGGGAGACCTACGAGCAGTACTTC; CDR3: CASSYSRETYEQYF; V: TRBV7-2; J: TRBJ2-7; size: -; D: -
DNA: TGCGCCAGCAGCTTGAGTCAGGAAGATACGCAGTATTTT; CDR3: CASSLSQEDTQYF; V: TRBV5-1; J: TRBJ2-3; size: -; D: -
DNA: TGTGCCAGCAGCTTAACGTGGGGACTAGCCGGCGAGCAGTACTTC; CDR3: CASSLTWGLAGEQYF; V: TRBV7-3; J: TRBJ2-7; size: -; D: TRBD2
DNA: TGTGCCAGCTCTCGCGCAGGTAGTGAGACCCAGTACTTC; CDR3: CASSRAGSETQYF; V: TRBV18; J: TRBJ2-5; size: -; D: -
DNA: TGTGCCAGCAGTGAATGGGAGATTAGTTTGAACACTGAAGCTTTCTTT; CDR3: CASSEWEISLNTEAFF; V: TRBV2; J: TRBJ1-1; size: -; D: -
DNA: TGTGCCAGCAGTTTGGTGGGGCAAAACATTCAGTACTTC; CDR3: CASSLVGQNIQYF; V: TRBV12-3/TRBV12-4; J: TRBJ2-4; size: -; D: -
DNA: TGTGCCAGCAGAGGAGGACAGGGCGTTGAGACCCAGTACTTC; CDR3: CASRGGQGVETQYF; V: TRBV28; J: TRBJ2-5; size: -; D: TRBD1
DNA: TGTGCCAGCAGCTTAAATTCAGCGGGGGGGCAGACAGATACGCAGTATTTT; CDR3: CASSLNSAGGQTDTQYF; V: TRBV7-2; J: TRBJ2-3; size: -; D: TRBD2
DNA: TGTGCCAGCGCGGGGGGCAGCCAAGAGACCCAGTACTTC; CDR3: CASAGGSQETQYF; V: TRBV2; J: TRBJ2-5; size: -; D: TRBD2
DNA: TGTGCCAGCAGCGTAGCCAGCGGGGGTAGTGAGACCCAGTACTTC; CDR3: CASSVASGGSETQYF; V: TRBV9; J: TRBJ2-5; size: many; D: TRBD2
DNA: TGTGCCAGTAGTACCTCACAGCCTCAGCCCCAGCATTTT; CDR3: CASSTSQPQPQHF; V: TRBV19; J: TRBJ1-5; size: -; D: -
DNA: TGCGCCAGCAGCTTCGGGGCTAGCGGGGGGGCAGATACGCAGTATTTT; CDR3: CASSFGASGGADTQYF; V: TRBV5-1; J: TRBJ2-3; size: -; D: TRBD2
DNA: TGTGCCAGCAGCTTTCACGGCGGGGGCACAGATACGCAGTATTTT; CDR3: CASSFHGGGTDTQYF; V: TRBV11-2; J: TRBJ2-3; size: few; D: -
DNA: TGTGCCAGCAGCTTGAGGGGCAATCAGCCCCAGCATTTT; CDR3: CASSLRGNQPQHF; V: TRBV7-2; J: TRBJ1-5; size: once; D: -
DNA: TGTGCCAGCAGCCCGAGGGGTAGCGGGGGGCATGGGGAGCAGTACTTC; CDR3: CASSPRGSGGHGEQYF; V: TRBV7-2; J: TRBJ2-7; size: -; D: TRBD2
DNA: TGTGCCAGCAGGGCGACAGGCCCCTACGAGCAGTACTTC; CDR3: CASRATGPYEQYF; V: TRBV12-3/TRBV12-4; J: TRBJ2-7; size: -; D: -
DNA: TGTGCCAGCAGCACAGGGGTTGCACAGGGGTATCGTTATGGCTACACCTTC; CDR3: CASSTGVAQGYRYGYTF; V: TRBV7-2; J: TRBJ1-2; size: -; D: TRBD1
DNA: TGTGCCAGCAGCTTGAAGAGTACGAATGAAAAACTGTTTTTT; CDR3: CASSLKSTNEKLFF; V: TRBV5-6; J: TRBJ1-4; size: -; D: -